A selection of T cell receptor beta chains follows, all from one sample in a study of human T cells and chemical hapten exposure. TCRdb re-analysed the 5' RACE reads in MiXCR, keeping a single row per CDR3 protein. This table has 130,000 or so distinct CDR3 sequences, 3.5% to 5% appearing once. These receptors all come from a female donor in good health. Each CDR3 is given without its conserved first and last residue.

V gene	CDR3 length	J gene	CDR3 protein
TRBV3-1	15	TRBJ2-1	ASSQQATSGPYNEQF
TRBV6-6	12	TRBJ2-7	ASSLLAASYEQY
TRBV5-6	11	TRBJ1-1	ASSWTGLAEAF
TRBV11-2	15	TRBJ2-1	ASSLDPGRVKYNEQF
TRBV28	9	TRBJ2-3	ASGKTDTQY
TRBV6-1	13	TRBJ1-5	ASSFWGKGNQPQH
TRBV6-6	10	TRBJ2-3	ASSQTRTTQY
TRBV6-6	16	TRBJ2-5	ASSYPRGSGGAGETQY
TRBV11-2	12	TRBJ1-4	ASRDCVTNEKLF
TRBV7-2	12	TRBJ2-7	ASSVTGGSYEQY
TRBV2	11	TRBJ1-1	ASSGGRLSEAF
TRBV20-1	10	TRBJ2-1	SAPDLRFEQF
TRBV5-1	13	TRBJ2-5	ASGLAGGRQETQY
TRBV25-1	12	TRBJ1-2	ASSDGRVEGGYT
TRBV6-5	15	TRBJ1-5	ASSPTKVGVFGQPQH
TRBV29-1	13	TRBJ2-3	SVAPTPGRTDTQY
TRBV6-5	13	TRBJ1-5	ASKRNRDGDQPQH
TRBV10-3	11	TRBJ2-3	AISESGADTQY
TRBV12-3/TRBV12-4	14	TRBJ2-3	ASSPGLADSTDTQY
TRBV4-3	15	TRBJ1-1	ASSQDRGGVGKTEAF
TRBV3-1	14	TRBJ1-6	ASSRPTGGRIPPLH
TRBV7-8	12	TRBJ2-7	ASSLPGDSYEQY
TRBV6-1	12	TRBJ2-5	ATGLAGGLETQY
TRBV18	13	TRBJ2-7	ASSPQSPKGYEQY
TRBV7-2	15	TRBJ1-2	ASSLDHRTGRNYGYT
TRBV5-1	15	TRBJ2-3	ASSYSTSSRTTDTQY
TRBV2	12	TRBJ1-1	ASKGQGEWSEAF
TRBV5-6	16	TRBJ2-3	ASSPGLAGGIGTDTQY
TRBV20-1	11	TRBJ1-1	SASVDMNTEAF
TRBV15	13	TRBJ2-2	ATSSGQGNTGELF
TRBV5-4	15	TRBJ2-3	ASSLSIRTSRTDTQY
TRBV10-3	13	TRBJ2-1	AIRSSGGATHEQF
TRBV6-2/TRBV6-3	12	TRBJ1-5	ASNPTGNNQPQH
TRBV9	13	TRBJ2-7	ASSLTSGLPDEQY
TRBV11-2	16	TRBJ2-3	ASSFQRFSGGASDTQY
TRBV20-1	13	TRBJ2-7	SAREGQVRGYEQY
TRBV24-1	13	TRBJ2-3	ATSDPRTSADTQY
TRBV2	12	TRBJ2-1	ASRRLATNNEQF
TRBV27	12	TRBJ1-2	ASSPDRGLNGYT
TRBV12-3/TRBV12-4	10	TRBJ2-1	ASSFARHEQF